This T cell receptor beta chain was recorded in a study of blood T cell repertoires in COVID-19 (dated by TCRdb to 2020 to 2022). In terms of the full investigation: Samples covering the acute and convalescent phases of COVID-19 were provided by collaborators in the United States, Italy and Spain. The material from the prospective study consisted of cDNA or gDNA derived from T cells, B-cell-depleted T cells, or PBMCs. The dataset comprised deeply sampled blood TCRbeta repertoires from subjects exposed to, actively infected with, or recovered from COVID-19. A freely available public database, intended as a resource for researchers studying the immune response to SARS-CoV-2, is where the repertoires were released. Samples came from the ongoing ImmuneRACE study (first 160 participants) plus 1,254 subjects from 6 global collaborators. Sample metadata almost always included a de-identified subject ID, COVID-19 status, age in years and sex. HLA class I and class II types, where available, came from metadata supplied by the sample provider rather than from assay-based typing.

What the authors observed across the whole study: The quantity of clinical and demographic metadata differed by source and by participant and was supplied without curation.

Sequences LNHDA (CDR1) and SQIVND (CDR2) are obtained from the germline V gene (reference sequence). The CDR3 measures 16 amino acids from cysteine to phenylalanine. Only the CDR3 DNA is retained, 48 bases long and in frame from the first base. V is cut back by 0 bases and J by 0 bases, with 1 base in the junction unmatched. As to this clone: The antigen it recognizes is unknown. No much larger clone exists at a distance of one base, and base qualities are not known.

Whole blood was collected in K2EDTA tubes by collaborating institutions according to the institutions' own protocols. For TCRbeta analysis, collaborators shipped samples as frozen whole blood, isolated PBMCs, or DNA extracted from either of those sample types. The immunoSEQ Assay, a bias-controlled multiplex PCR, was used to amplify TCRbeta CDR3 regions from genomic DNA. The paper's data handling went like this. The number of nucleated cells in each sample was estimated from the amplification of reference gene primers within the assay. To quantify the absolute abundance of each unique TCRbeta CDR3 rearrangement, sequence reads were collapsed and filtered. For each sample, productive Simpson clonality was calculated as the square root of Simpson's diversity index over productive rearrangements. Imported from immuneACCESS, the table was reduced by TCRdb to in-frame sequences with V and J called. These copies leave out some clones; in studies compared against another copy, an unresolved V gene accounts for under half, and the cause of the remainder is not known. The D gene and trimming were derived from the DNA, and the V and J assignments and clone size from that table. This sample holds tens of thousands of clones; about 89% were observed only once. Clones ranked in the top ten supply about 13% of the sample.

Recombination connected TRBV19 to TRBJ2-2; the central 7 bases match TRBD1. This TCR came from a man in his 70s with active COVID-19. The specimen sequenced was peripheral blood. The DNA reads TGTGCCAGTAGTATAGAGACAGGGACGAACACCGGGGAGCTGTTTTTT. Its translation is CASSIETGTNTGELFF.